The 5 T cell receptor beta chains below come from one sample, sequenced in a study of HIV-infected patients and healthy controls. The repertoire came from unfractionated whole blood and reflected all unsorted peripheral T cells. Reverse transcription used 450 to 650 ng RNA and constant-region primers for alpha and beta. Each of the alpha and beta chains got its own library through chain-specific third strand synthesis with indices. MiXCR was run by TCRdb on the 5' RACE reads, yielding one entry per CDR3 protein. The table includes 7,000 to 9,000 distinct CDR3 sequences, over 8.5% detected once. The sequencing used blood, collected before antiretroviral therapy. The source of these receptors is an adult with HIV infection.

This chain joins TRBV4-1 and TRBJ1-4; 7 nucleotides align to TRBD1. J lost 6 bases, V lost 3 bases, and 10 bases had no gene match. This CDR3 comprises 16 residues. Germline V gene data show CDR1 as MGHRA and CDR2 as YSYEKL. The CDR3 bases are TGCGCCAGCAGCCAGTCACCCCGGGACAGTGATGAAAAACTGTTTTTT. Protein: CASSQSPRDSDEKLFF.

Sample share makes this clonotype medium-sized. V and J are TRBV27 and TRBJ1-1; the D gene is possibly TRBD1 (5 bases). The germline V gene encodes CDR1 MNHEY and CDR2 SMNVEV (reference sequence). This CDR3 spans 16 amino acids. Trimming removed 7 bases at V and 6 bases at J, with 24 bases between. The CDR3 loop reads CASTQSGGLGGAEAFF. CDR3 bases: TGTGCCAGCACCCAATCAGGAGGGCTTGGGGGGGCTGAAGCTTTCTTT.

This sequence joins TRBV29-1 and TRBJ2-7; TRBD2 might be the D (5 bases). Germline CDR1 SQVTM, CDR2 ANQGSEA. Trimming removed 5 bases from V and 2 bases from J, with 13 bases in between. This CDR3 contains 13 residues. As DNA, the CDR3 is TGCAGCGTTTCGGGGTTTAGGACCTACGAGCAGTACTTC. This encodes CSVSGFRTYEQYF.

The rearrangement uses TRBV27 and TRBJ2-5; TRBD2 matches 12 bases. The V and J ends lost 5 bases and 4 bases, in that order; junction bases with no gene match: 20. Germline assignment: CDR1 MNHEY and CDR2 SMNVEV (reference sequence). The CDR3 spans 20 residues. CDR3 residues: CASSLLPPPSGGANGETQYF. CDR3 sequence (DNA): TGTGCCAGCAGTCTATTACCCCCCCCTAGCGGGGGGGCTAATGGAGAGACCCAGTACTTC.

Ten or more counts support this clonotype. J is TRBJ2-1 and V is TRBV7-3; 9 bases are a match to TRBD1. Trimming cost V 2 bases and J 7 bases; bases outside gene matches: 9. The CDR3 is 16 amino acids. CDR1 is SGHTA and CDR2 is FQGTGA in the germline V gene. The CDR3 DNA reads as TGTGCCAGCAGCTTATTTGGCCAGGGACAGGGAAATGAGCAGTTCTTC. Translated: CASSLFGQGQGNEQFF.